The clone carrying this T cell receptor (beta chain) was recorded many times. The target antigen is unknown. The sample is drawn from a study of regulatory T cells in long-lasting Graves disease. Whole-study findings and limits: Between persistent patients, thousands of public clonotypes were shared, exceeding the roughly 1,000 shared between new patients. Persistent cases favored TRBV28, TRBJ1-2 and TRBJ2-5.

The V gene's germline CDR1 is SGHAT and CDR2 FQDESV (reference sequence). J lost 6 bases, V lost 2 bases, and 6 bases had no gene match. This CDR3 region has 15 residues. Indicated time point: persistent/refractory GD, antithyroid drugs over 5 years with positive TRAb. Following extraction of RNA from PBMCs, that RNA was used to make the TCR library. An endocrinology department in Xi'an, China, supplied the patients. In building TCR beta libraries, iRepertoire HTBI primers were used together with Arm-PCR of CDR3 regions. TCRdb redid the calling of the multiplex PCR reads with MiXCR, one entry per CDR3 protein. Among almost 350,000 distinct CDR3 sequences listed, around 19% were seen once.

The chain has TRBV11-1 and TRBJ2-7, with 11 bases fitting TRBD1. The receptor was derived from a female donor with Graves disease. The starting material was peripheral blood mononuclear cells (PBMCs), obtained when the disease was refractory, from a patient treated with antithyroid drugs. The CDR3 DNA reads TGTGCCAGCAGCTTATCCGGGACAGGGGGTTCCGAGCAGTACTTC. Translating it yields CASSLSGTGGSEQYF.